The present TCR beta chain was sequenced within a study of T cell repertoires in cytomegalovirus infection (dated by TCRdb to the late 2010s). Study-wide context: Donor HLA type was relevant to the analysis, as public TCR beta signatures indicated carriage of CMV infection together with the matching HLA type.

The germline V end is reduced by 4 bases and the J end by 1 base; junction bases left unmatched: 7. From the cysteine up to the phenylalanine, the CDR3 has a length of 16 residues. The CDR3 DNA has 48 bases and is translated from base 1. Sequencing used an Illumina HiSeq 1500. The raw public reads went through TCRdb reprocessing: fastp at Q25, MiXCR clone calling, in-frame beta chains kept. Identical CDR3 protein sequences are pooled into one entry, listed with their most common genes and DNA. In this sample the table shows 230,000 or so distinct CDR3 sequences, 15% to 20% of which occur a single time. 40% to 55% of the sample is held by the ten biggest clonotypes. Here is what the overall study found, with its caveats: Cumulative frequency of public TCR beta family members discriminated carriers of CMV infection plus the relevant HLA type in this cohort and an independent roughly 330-donor cohort. The ex vivo response was dominated by HLA-C-restricted CMV-specific TCR beta clonotypes, and the single most frequent clonotype in two of eight donors was supplied by these HLA-C-restricted clonotypes.

This clonotype occurred many times. Its specific antigen is unknown. Qualities for individual bases were not recorded, and no much larger clone is one base off. The sequence was obtained from a human donor in good health (CMV status not recorded). Some clones in this sample may be carry-over from other donors' samples. The sample consisted of CD8+ T cells from PBMCs. The chain links TRBV12-3 or TRBV12-4 with TRBJ1-1; 9 central bases correspond to TRBD1. CDR3 region: CASSWGPDRGNTEAFF. DNA sequence: TGTGCCAGCAGTTGGGGGCCGGACAGGGGGAACACTGAAGCTTTCTTT.